This note documents a single T cell receptor (beta chain) sequence. Its antigen remains unidentified. Base qualities are not provided; no much larger clone lies one nucleotide away. The 35 to 40 donors, aged about 6 to 95 years, were systemically healthy Caucasian individuals from Russia. Each donor gave 9.5 to 10 milliliters of peripheral blood, drawn into EDTA-treated Vacutainer tubes. Ficoll-Paque density-gradient centrifugation was used to isolate PBMCs, with at least 6 million per sample. Trizol reagent was used to extract total RNA from PBMCs, with at least 6 micrograms per sample. The percentages of naive CD45RAhigh/CD27high T cells were determined by flow cytometry on a PBMC aliquot from every donor. The V and J ends are trimmed by 5 bases and 5 bases, leaving 10 bases between them. Taken from cysteine to phenylalanine, the CDR3 has 13 residues. Only CDR3 DNA remains: 39 bases, in frame from the first base. The germline V gene specifies SGHTA as CDR1 and FQGNSA as CDR2.

This entry is derived from a study of blood T cells in healthy people across ages (dated by TCRdb to between 2014 and 2017). Background on the whole study: In model experiments, template switching captured about one uniquely barcoded TCR beta cDNA molecule for every two T cells. The study measured age-related changes in TCR beta repertoire diversity using deep sequencing normalized with unique cDNA molecular identifiers. The donors were divided into four age groups: young (average around 15 years), middle-aged (approximately 42), aged (approximately 59) and long-lived (82). Donors of different ages were randomly distributed across sequencing lanes to avoid experimental bias. For two donors (one aged 18 to 29 and one aged 80 or older), the study analyzed two additional independent replicas of 1 million unique cDNA reads from the same blood draw.

Beyond this particular receptor, the publication reports: Observed TCR beta diversity per million T cells fell roughly linearly with age, and a significant reduction was already apparent by age approximately 40. Observed TCR beta diversity correlated strongly with the percentage of naive T cells measured by flow cytometry. The long-lived group showed more naive CD4+ T cells, fewer expanded clones and increased TCR diversity than the aged group, suggesting age selection. Conclusive comparison of naive and antigen-experienced compartments was prevented by the profiling of bulk unsorted PBMCs. Estimates of total diversity based on one million sequenced T cells were considered lower bounds and underestimates. Donor CMV infection status was unknown, potentially confounding age-related changes in expanded clonotypes.

Receptors were amplified or captured by 5' RACE. Instrument used: Illumina HiSeq 2500. A second PCR of roughly 6 to 12 cycles was run with a J-beta primer mix and a sample-barcoded 5' primer. Each TCR beta cDNA molecule received a unique molecular identifier from a template-switch 5' adaptor carrying 12 random nucleotides. At least 2.5 million CDR3-containing paired-end reads were obtained from each sample. First-strand cDNA was synthesized from all RNA with the Mint cDNA synthesis kit, primed by a TRBC-specific oligonucleotide. Following uracil-DNA glycosylase treatment, a first 18-cycle PCR with universal primers M1SS and BC2_uni_R was performed on all cDNA. The original pipeline was this. For normalization, 1 million high-quality reads were randomly selected from each sample, with every read carrying a distinct molecular identifier. Reads with shared molecular identifiers were discarded instead of being binned into consensus sequences. MiTCR, run with a Q25 quality threshold and the strictest error-elimination algorithm, handled CDR3 identification, clonotype clustering and error correction. A nonparametric unseen species model using Euler transformation provided a lower-bound estimate of total TCR beta diversity. In TCRdb, the public reads were trimmed at Q25 with fastp and aligned with MiXCR, with productive beta chains retained. Entries are consolidated by CDR3 protein sequence, retaining the most common genes and DNA. What appears here as the V and J calls and clone size reflects TCRdb's work, not the paper's. This sample is represented by approximately 600,000 distinct CDR3 sequences; about 53% of them were singletons. The ten largest clones represent about two fifths of the sample.

The TCR was taken from a man in his sixties in good health. Sequences were obtained from blood. The V gene is TRBV7-2 and the J gene is TRBJ2-1, and TRBD2 may be the D gene, going by 6 matching bases. The CDR3 region has the sequence CASSAGRNNEQFF. The DNA sequence is TGTGCCAGCAGCGCGGGGCGCAACAATGAGCAGTTCTTC.